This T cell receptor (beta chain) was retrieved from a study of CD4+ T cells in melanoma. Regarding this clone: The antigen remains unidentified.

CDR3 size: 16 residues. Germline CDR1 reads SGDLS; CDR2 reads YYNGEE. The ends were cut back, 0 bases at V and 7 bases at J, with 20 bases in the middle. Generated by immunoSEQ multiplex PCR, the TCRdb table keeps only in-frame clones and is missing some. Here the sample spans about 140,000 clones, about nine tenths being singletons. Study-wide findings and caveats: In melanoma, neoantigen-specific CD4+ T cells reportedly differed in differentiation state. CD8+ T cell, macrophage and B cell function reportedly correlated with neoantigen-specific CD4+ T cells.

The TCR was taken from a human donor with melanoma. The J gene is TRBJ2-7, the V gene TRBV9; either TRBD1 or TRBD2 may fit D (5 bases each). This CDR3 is CASSVGKTAAPLEQYF. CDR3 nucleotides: TGTGCCAGCAGCGTAGGGAAGACAGCGGCCCCCCTGGAGCAGTACTTC.